Below are 28 T cell receptor beta chains sequenced from a single sample in a study of cytomegalovirus exposure and HLA in healthy donors. The PCR employed 60 Vbeta primers together with 13 Jbeta primers. Libraries were prepared by immunoSEQ multiplex PCR; TCRdb keeps only in-frame clonotypes and omits some of them. The sample holds approximately 160,000 clones, approximately 77% seen once. Sequencing used PBMCs. The receptors shown here come from a male donor in good health and CMV-seropositive.

The chain couples TRBV19 to TRBJ2-7; 10 nucleotides agree with TRBD1. Germline lookup yields CDR1 LNHDA and CDR2 SQIVND (reference sequence). J gave up 4 bases and V 6 bases, and 9 bases lay outside the gene matches. The length of the CDR3 is 15 residues. The DNA for the CDR3 is TGTGCCAGTAGCTCTGTGACAGGGGGCGCGTACGAGCAGTACTTC. Its translation: CASSSVTGGAYEQYF.

The CDR3 DNA reads TGCGCCAGCAGCCAAGAAAGAGCGGGGGTCGCCTACGAGCAGTACTTC. This encodes CASSQERAGVAYEQYF. V is TRBV4-1 and J is TRBJ2-7; 8 nucleotides agree with TRBD2. The CDR3 runs 16 residues. Germline CDR1 and CDR2: MGHRA and YSYEKL. V was pared by 0 bases and J by 2 bases, with 6 bases of the junction left unmatched.

The rearrangement joins TRBV9 to TRBJ2-5; the D gene is possibly TRBD2 (6 bases). This CDR3 region has 18 residues. V gave up 3 bases and J gave up 2 bases, with 23 bases separating them. Germline V gene sequence: CDR1 SGDLS, CDR2 YYNGEE. The CDR3 DNA is TGTGCCAGCAGCGGGGGGACTGACCCAGATAGCGCACAAGAGACCCAGTACTTC. Translated: CASSGGTDPDSAQETQYF.

The CDR3 here is CASSFSGGEGDTQYF. As DNA, the CDR3 is TGCGCCAGCAGCTTTAGCGGGGGGGAAGGAGATACGCAGTATTTT. The chain links TRBV5-1 to TRBJ2-3; 11 bases agree with TRBD2. CDR1 is SGHRS, CDR2 YFSETQ, per germline. V lost 2 bases and J lost 5; bases outside the gene matches: 4. This CDR3 comprises 15 residues.

V usage is TRBV11-3 and J usage is TRBJ2-1, with D possibly TRBD2 on 5 matching bases. CDR1 and CDR2 from the germline V gene are SGHNT and YENEEA. V was cut by 1 base and J by 9 bases, with 7 bases left in between. This CDR3 is built from 12 residues. The CDR3 here is CASSLGESEQFF. DNA of the CDR3: TGTGCCAGCAGCTTAGGGGAGAGTGAGCAGTTCTTC.

V usage is TRBV11-2 and J usage is TRBJ1-2; 7 positions match TRBD1. The ends lost 6 bases at V and 2 bases at J; junction bases unmatched: 3. Germline V lookup: CDR1 SGHAT, CDR2 FQNNGV. The length of the CDR3 is 13 residues. The CDR3 loop is CASSPDRNYGYTF. The CDR3 DNA sequence: TGTGCCAGCAGTCCGGACAGGAACTATGGCTACACCTTC. The full variable domain, completed using reference TRBV11-2 and TRBJ1-2, is EAGVAQSPRYKIIEKRQSVAFWCNPISGHATLYWYQQILGQGPKLLIQFQNNGVVDDSQLPKDRFSAERLKGVDSTLKIQPAKLEDSAVYLCASSPDRNYGYTFGSGTRLTVV.

The V and J genes are TRBV11-3 and TRBJ2-2; 8 nucleotides match TRBD1. The CDR3 is 16 amino acids. After removal of 2 bases from V and 1 base from J, the junction contained 3 bases not matched to a gene. Germline CDR1 reads SGHNT; CDR2 reads YENEEA. The CDR3 DNA reads as TGTGCCAGCAGCTTAAGGGGGACAGGGAACACCGGGGAGCTGTTTTTT. Translating gives CASSLRGTGNTGELFF.

This clone was detected only once. The rearrangement uses TRBV27 and TRBJ2-1, with D uncertain. The V end lost 0 bases, the J end lost 9 bases, and 12 bases lay between the germline ends. Germline assignment: CDR1 MNHEY and CDR2 SMNVEV (reference sequence). CDR3 length: 14 residues. The CDR3 here is CASSLSDSKVEQFF. The CDR3 coding sequence is TGTGCCAGCAGTTTATCAGATAGCAAGGTTGAGCAGTTCTTC.

This clone was picked up a small number of times. In DNA form, the CDR3 reads TGTGCCAGTAGTCCCCTCCCGAGGGAGACCCAGTACTTC. Its translation: CASSPLPRETQYF. V is TRBV19 and J is TRBJ2-5; D not certain. CDR3 length: 13 residues. Trimming stripped 5 bases from V and 5 bases from J, with 12 bases between. Germline V gives CDR1 LNHDA, CDR2 SQIVND (reference sequence).

The chain uses TRBV10-3 and TRBJ1-6; 7 bases agree with TRBD1. Germline V gives CDR1 ENHRY, CDR2 SYGVKD. The CDR3 length is 16 residues. The trim removed 4 bases at V and 0 bases at J, leaving 3 bases unmatched. CDR3 sequence reads: CAISGQGPSYNSPLHF. CDR3 DNA: TGTGCCATCAGTGGACAGGGCCCCTCCTATAATTCACCCCTCCACTTT.

J is TRBJ2-7 and V is TRBV7-3; tentatively, D is TRBD1 (5 bases). V was shortened by 2 bases and J by 6 bases, with 14 bases between the two germline ends. Germline CDR1 SGHTA, CDR2 FQGTGA. This CDR3 region has 14 residues. The CDR3 protein is CASSLQGTQSEQYF. CDR3 DNA sequence: TGTGCCAGCAGCTTACAGGGTACACAAAGCGAGCAGTACTTC.

In its sample, this clone was seen a few times. V and J are TRBV7-9 and TRBJ2-1; TRBD2 agrees at 7 bases. CDR1 SEHNR and CDR2 FQNEAQ come from the germline V gene (reference sequence). The CDR3 is 15 residues long. Trimming at V came to 1 base and at J to 10 bases, leaving 10 bases not matched to a gene. DNA of the CDR3: TGTGCCAGCAGCTTAGTTTGGCAGGGACTACTCGAGCAGTTCTTC. Protein sequence: CASSLVWQGLLEQFF.

The chain is built from TRBV6-5 and TRBJ1-1; D is perhaps TRBD1 (5 bases). The CDR3 runs 13 residues. Trimming removed 6 bases from V and 3 bases from J, with 11 bases in between. Germline lookup yields CDR1 MNHEY and CDR2 SVGAGI. The CDR3 spells CASRPGPHTEAFF. For the CDR3, the DNA is TGTGCCAGCAGGCCAGGGCCTCACACTGAAGCTTTCTTT.

V gene TRBV30 combines with J gene TRBJ1-2; tentatively, D is TRBD1 (6 bases). The CDR3 runs to 15 residues. Trimming removed 1 base at V and 0 bases at J, with 12 bases between. The V gene's germline CDR1 is GTSNPN and CDR2 SVGIG (reference sequence). The CDR3 DNA is TGTGCCTGGAGTGATCTCCCAGGGGCTAACTATGGCTACACCTTC. Encoded protein: CAWSDLPGANYGYTF. The full variable domain, completed using reference TRBV30 and TRBJ1-2, is SQTIHQWPATLVQPVGSPLSLECTVEGTSNPNLYWYRQAAGRGLQLLFYSVGIGQISSEVPQNLSASRPQDRQFILSSKKLLLSDSGFYLCAWSDLPGANYGYTFGSGTRLTVV.

This clone was seen a few times. The V gene is TRBV5-6, the J gene TRBJ2-1; tentative D call: TRBD1 (5 bases). In germline, CDR1 is SGHDT, CDR2 YYEEEE. The CDR3 spans 16 residues. Trimming took 2 bases from V and 8 from J, leaving 20 bases between them. In DNA form, the CDR3 reads TGTGCCAGCAGCTTAAGGTACCCCCGCCCCAGGGATGAGCAGTTCTTC. Translation gives CASSLRYPRPRDEQFF. The whole variable domain, filled in from reference TRBV5-6 and TRBJ2-1, reads DAGVTQSPTHLIKTRGQQVTLRCSPKSGHDTVSWYQQALGQGPQFIFQYYEEEERQRGNFPDRFSGHQFPNYSSELNVNALLLGDSALYLCASSLRYPRPRDEQFFGPGTRLTVL.

V gene TRBV13 combines with J gene TRBJ2-7; 7 bases match TRBD2. The CDR3 extends over 13 amino acids. Germline V lookup: CDR1 PRHDT, CDR2 FYEKMQ (reference sequence). V shed 8 bases, J shed 2 bases, and the junction held 6 bases outside the gene matches. The CDR3 protein is CASGAGETYEQYF. The DNA of the CDR3 is TGTGCCAGCGGCGCGGGGGAAACCTACGAGCAGTACTTC.

This chain uses TRBV10-1 with TRBJ1-2; 9 bases align to TRBD1. The CDR3 loop spans 16 amino acids. Germline V lookup: CDR1 WNHNN, CDR2 SYGVQD (reference sequence). CDR3 sequence (DNA): TGCGCTTTCACACGGACAGGGGAGGTAGGTAACTATGGCTACACCTTC. Amino acids: CAFTRTGEVGNYGYTF.

This chain connects TRBV11-2 to TRBJ2-5; 8 positions agree with TRBD2. The germline gives CDR1 SGHAT, CDR2 FQNNGV. V lost 5 bases and J lost 5; bases outside the gene matches: 10. The CDR3 loop spans 15 amino acids. The CDR3 sequence: CASSPGLGIRETQYF. CDR3 sequence (DNA): TGTGCCAGCAGCCCGGGACTAGGAATCAGGGAGACCCAGTACTTC. The full variable domain, with the rest looked up from reference TRBV11-2 and TRBJ2-5, is EAGVAQSPRYKIIEKRQSVAFWCNPISGHATLYWYQQILGQGPKLLIQFQNNGVVDDSQLPKDRFSAERLKGVDSTLKIQPAKLEDSAVYLCASSPGLGIRETQYFGPGTRLLVL.

This clone was found a few times. Germline is not matched at one junction end, which may reflect a read error. The V and J genes are TRBV7-2 and TRBJ1-2; a possible D gene is TRBD1 (5 bases). The CDR3 contains 10 residues. Looked up from germline, CDR1 is SGHTA and CDR2 is FQGNSA. DNA of the CDR3: TGTGCCAGCAGCTTATTTGGGGCGGCCTTC. This translates into CASSLFGAAF.

The chain has TRBV19 and TRBJ2-5; possibly TRBD1 for D (6 bases). The CDR3 totals 12 residues. CDR1 and CDR2 (germline): LNHDA, SQIVND (reference sequence). The V end was cut by 7 bases, the J end by 7 bases, with 13 bases between. CDR3 in DNA: TGTGCCAGTACCGCTCGAGGGGGGACCCAGTACTTC. It encodes CASTARGGTQYF.

The rearrangement links TRBV6-1 to TRBJ2-7, with a tentative D call TRBD2 (5 bases). Germline CDR1 is MNHNS and CDR2 is SASEGT. The CDR3 extends over 14 amino acids. V was pared by 6 bases and J by 2 bases, with 14 bases between. Here the CDR3 DNA reads TGTGCCAGCAGCCCGAGGAGCGGAACCTACGAGCAGTACTTC. This gives the protein CASSPRSGTYEQYF.

The chain links TRBV5-6 to TRBJ1-5, with no clear D. V lost 0 bases to trimming and J lost 7 bases, with 11 bases between them. CDR1 and CDR2 (germline): SGHDT, YYEEEE. The CDR3 is made up of 14 amino acids. The CDR3: CASSLGLSGQPQHF. The DNA of the CDR3 is TGTGCCAGCAGCTTGGGTTTGAGCGGGCAGCCCCAGCATTTT.

This sequence joins TRBV4-3 and TRBJ2-1; 8 nucleotides match TRBD2. The CDR3 has 16 residues. V trimming: 3 bases; J trimming: 8 bases; junction bases outside the gene matches: 12. CDR1 and CDR2 (germline): LGHNA, YSLEER. The CDR3 DNA sequence: TGCGCCAGCAGCCACCTTTCGGGGAGCGGGGGCTATGAGCAGTTCTTC. Its translation is CASSHLSGSGGYEQFF.

The CDR3 coding sequence is TGTGCCAGCAGCCGCACCGGAGACAGGGGACGAGGCTACACCTTC. This encodes CASSRTGDRGRGYTF. The chain is built from TRBV5-6 and TRBJ1-2, with 8 bases matching TRBD1. CDR1 is SGHDT and CDR2 is YYEEEE in the germline V gene. V was pared by 4 bases and J by 8 bases, with 13 bases of the junction left unmatched. This CDR3 comprises 15 residues.

V is TRBV14 and J is TRBJ2-3; D may be TRBD1 (6 bases). Trimming took off 4 bases at V and 2 bases at J, with 13 bases between the two ends. Looked up from germline, CDR1 is SGHDN and CDR2 is FVKESK. The CDR3 loop spans 15 amino acids. The CDR3 sequence: CASSPDRWNTDTQYF. In DNA, the CDR3 is TGTGCCAGCAGCCCCGACAGGTGGAACACAGATACGCAGTATTTT.

This clone was found once. The V gene is TRBV30, the J gene TRBJ1-5; D may be TRBD1 (6 bases). The CDR3 contains 15 residues. Germline CDR1 GTSNPN, CDR2 SVGIG (reference sequence). Trimming stripped 3 bases from V and 0 bases from J, with 12 bases between. The CDR3 region has the DNA TGTGCCTGGAGCCAGGGACACCTTAGCAATCAGCCCCAGCATTTT. Translation: CAWSQGHLSNQPQHF.

The chain couples TRBV6-7 to TRBJ1-5; maybe TRBD1 (5 bases). TRBV6-7 is known as an ORF, though its function is uncertain. Trimming left V 5 bases short and J 7 bases short, with 21 bases between. The CDR3 spans 16 residues. CDR3 loop: CASSHNWDPEGQPQHF. The CDR3 nucleotides read TGTGCCAGCAGTCATAACTGGGACCCGGAGGGGCAGCCCCAGCATTTT.

This clone has just a few counts. The chain recombines TRBV6-5 with TRBJ2-7; tentative D call: TRBD2 (5 bases). This CDR3 has 13 amino acids. Looked up from germline, CDR1 is MNHEY and CDR2 is SVGAGI. V was pared by 7 bases and J by 2 bases, with 12 bases between. CDR3 nucleotide sequence: TGTGCCAGCAAGAGCGGCCCAACCTACGAGCAGTACTTC. Its protein product is CASKSGPTYEQYF.